The 2 T cell receptor beta chains presented below share a single source sample, sequenced in a study of blood T cells in healthy people across ages. It was with a sample-barcoded 5' primer and a J-beta primer mix that a second PCR of roughly 7 to 12 cycles was run. TCRdb fed the 5' RACE reads into MiXCR, producing one record per CDR3 protein. Of 1.5 million to 2 million distinct CDR3 sequences in the sample, about two fifths are singletons; the top ten hold 23%. Sequenced: blood. The source of these receptors is a human donor in good health.

The V and J genes are TRBV20-1 and TRBJ2-3, with 8 bases fitting TRBD2. Germline V gene sequence: CDR1 DFQATT, CDR2 SNEGSKA (reference sequence). The CDR3 sequence is 14 residues long. The V and J ends lost 6 bases and 1 base, in that order; junction bases with no gene match: 6. The chain's CDR3 is CSASTSGRTDTQYF. The DNA of the CDR3 is TGCAGTGCAAGCACTAGCGGCCGCACAGATACGCAGTATTTT.

Worth noting for this clonotype: One junction end disagrees with the germline gene, perhaps due to a read error. This chain links TRBV6-2 or TRBV6-3 with TRBJ2-1, with D unresolved. In germline, CDR1 is MNHEY, CDR2 SVGEGT. The CDR3 covers 15 residues. CDR3: CACSLRTLLHNEQFF. The CDR3, as DNA: TGTGCCTGCAGTTTACGGACCCTCCTCCACAATGAGCAGTTCTTC.